This T cell receptor beta chain was sequenced in a study of PD-1 blockade in mismatch repair-deficient tumors. Background on the study: All were previously treated, progressing patients with about 12 mismatch repair-deficient cancer types.

TCRdb keeps only in-frame clones here, not all; method: immunoSEQ multiplex PCR. The data show over 100,000 clones, 70% to 80% seen once. Germline-derived CDR1 and CDR2 are SGHDN and FVKESK. The CDR3 spans 12 residues. Trimming left V 3 bases short and J 8 bases short, with 9 bases between. The sample consisted of peripheral blood, taken just over 59 weeks after starting pembrolizumab. The receptor's source is an adult with mismatch repair-deficient cancer. V usage is TRBV14 and J usage is TRBJ2-3, with D unresolved. CDR3 protein: CASSQGRATQYF. For the CDR3, the DNA is TGTGCCAGCAGCCAGGGAAGAGCTACGCAGTATTTT.